This record looks at one T cell receptor (beta chain) sequence and its context. Its antigen is still unknown. Per-nucleotide qualities are absent, and no much larger clonotype sits a single base away. CDR1 is given as LNHDA and CDR2 as SQIVND, both from the germline V gene (reference sequence). The germline V and J ends show losses of 1 base and 4 bases respectively, and no gene match explains 5 bases of the junction. The CDR3 numbers 15 residues from cysteine through phenylalanine. Just CDR3 DNA is preserved here, 45 bases in frame from base 1. The cohort comprised 550 to 700 healthy bone marrow donors. All cohort members were sampled while nominally healthy, although unrecorded immune exposures were likely present. The donor tested CMV seronegative and was one of the 352 seronegative cohort members. A peripheral blood sample was collected from each donor, and TCR beta sequencing was performed on peripheral blood mononuclear cells. The Qiagen DNeasy Blood Extraction Kit was used to extract genomic DNA from the blood cell samples.

The data were obtained in a study of cytomegalovirus exposure and HLA in healthy donors (dated by TCRdb to about 2017). In terms of the full investigation: In an earlier analysis of 587 of the donors, around 290 Gb of sequence data and 90 million to 120 million unique TCR beta sequences from about 179 million T cells were reported. Approximately 300 gigabases of sequencing data and approximately 85 million unique TCR sequences were included in an early release covering about 700 HLA-typed donors. Of the roughly 410 genotyped donors, 65% to 90% were placed in the genetic ancestry cluster associated with self-reported Caucasian donors. The study was designed to test whether signatures of past pathogen exposure could be identified by cataloging public T cell receptors. The T cell repertoires of several hundred subjects were profiled by immunosequencing and related to cytomegalovirus serostatus. Besides the first cohort of 666 subjects, a separate validation cohort made up of 90 to 150 different subjects was used. High-throughput TCR immunosequencing, statistical association of individual TCRs with disease status, and machine learning were combined to predict cytomegalovirus infection status. In a later analysis, previously published TCR beta repertoires from roughly 710 donors were re-analyzed and high-resolution HLA genotyping was added so that TCR occurrence patterns could be studied. The later analysis used no new phenotypic data to find candidate immune exposures, relying instead on TCR beta sequences and their occurrence across donors. To decide whether each TCR beta V gene segment behaved as functional or pseudogenic, an earlier analysis of fewer than 750 of the donors relied on high-throughput TCR beta sequencing. Donor age, sex, ethnicity and CMV serostatus were collected together with the repertoire data. Genome-wide SNP genotypes for about 55% of the roughly 670 donors were used in a later genetic analysis, which treated that subset as a discovery cohort. All discovery cohort repertoires had been generated using a single sequencing platform. HLA typing included class I and class II loci at four-digit resolution. The number of donors typed differed by locus, with 629-630 for A, B, C, DRB1 and DQB1, roughly 520 for DQA1, 600 to 610 for DPA1, and around 430 for DPB1. Because of strong linkage in the cohort, four or five DR-DQ haplotypes were treated as single units for association and clustering. Among 300 to 500 genotyped donors of the cohort, an average of around 240,000 unique TCR beta nucleotide sequences was sequenced per donor, of which approximately 19% were non-productive.

What the authors observed across the whole study: For the cohort, immune exposure information was limited to CMV serostatus. The study listed 164 TCR beta chains as associated with cytomegalovirus. According to a later genetic analysis, donors in an Asian-associated ancestry cluster had fewer N-insertions in productive TCRs than the approximately 670-donor mean. The 87-base-pair reads could not distinguish some IMGT-functional V segments, including TRBV6-2 and TRBV6-3, so those segments were excluded. An earlier analysis of some 590 of the donors showed that most TCR beta V segments appeared in productive rearrangements either about 87% or about 30% of the time, which broadly matched IMGT annotations. The sequencing pipeline was judged likely to have produced a cluster of highly shared sequence variants as a technical artifact. A later analysis found that TCR association rates varied across HLA loci, with DRB1 alleles showing the most associated TCRs and HLA-C alleles the fewest. A later genetic analysis associated a missense DCLRE1C variant with V-gene and J-gene trimming of TCR beta chains, and an independent cohort replicated the association. A further reported finding was that TCR beta sequences accurately predicted the HLA-A and HLA-B alleles for most subjects in the first cohort. Specific HLA alleles were associated with more than 15,000 TCR beta sequences at a false discovery rate of 0.05 in a later analysis. The cohort was sequenced for TCR beta chains only, and without alpha or paired-chain data the features that could be detected were limited. The classifier was reported to diagnose cytomegalovirus status with high specificity and sensitivity in both the original and validation cohorts. According to a later analysis, parvovirus B19, influenza, CMV and Epstein-Barr virus appeared linked to several top co-occurrence clusters. A later analysis found that most CMV-associated TCR beta chains appeared HLA-restricted, with HLA associations seemingly driven largely by CMV exposure. Assigning TCR associations to individual alleles was difficult when HLA alleles, especially DR and DQ, strongly co-occurred. A few of the identified cytomegalovirus-associated TCR beta chains were confirmed in vitro to be specific for cytomegalovirus antigens. The earlier analysis of 450 to 700 of the donors excluded approximately 17 rarely observed V segments, including chromosome 9 orphons, because counts were too low. Compared with equally common non-associated chains, HLA-associated TCR beta chains in a later analysis were more clonally expanded and had lower generation probabilities. Because HLA typing was unavailable for some donors at each locus, only the typed subset was used in association tests. Most TCR sequences were seen in very few donors, while some public TCRs were found in many individuals. Linkage disequilibrium might explain the correlated functional status among segregating V segments, but an unknown experimental factor could not be excluded. According to the authors, the approach could potentially be generalized to other disease states and immunological phenotypes. Sequencing depth was assumed to be roughly uniform across donors in the presence/absence analyses, though that assumption may not hold.

Preparation of the library involved the immunoSEQ multiplex PCR assay. For the multiplex PCR, a mixture combining 60 forward primers for TCR Vbeta segments and 13 reverse primers for TCR Jbeta segments was used. A multiplex PCR assay on genomic DNA amplified the CDR3 region of rearranged TCR beta genes. The amplified TCR beta libraries were sequenced on the Illumina HiSeq System as 87-base-pair reads. The published analysis was carried out like this. In a later analysis, about 80 million unique TCR beta chains were counted across the approximately 670 repertoires, and around 11 million of these chains were shared by at least two donors. A nearest-neighbor algorithm error-corrected the raw reads and collapsed the reads into unique sequences, merging closely related sequences to remove PCR and sequencing errors. V, D and J gene segments were assigned by aligning CDR3 sequences to IMGT reference sequences. For a sequence to be retained, a match of at least six nucleotides was required to both a V gene segment and a J gene segment. Rearrangements were called productive when the CDR3 lacked stop codons and stayed in frame with V and J; all others were non-productive. CDR3 was defined according to IMGT convention as the region running from the second conserved V-encoded cysteine to the conserved J-encoded phenylalanine. Sequences without an unambiguous match to a single V gene segment were excluded from the earlier analysis of over 500 of the donors. In an earlier analysis of 587 of the donors, V segments were called functional above 56.7% productive rearrangements and were called segregating when the between-donor standard deviation exceeded 5%. A statistical classification framework was developed to diagnose cytomegalovirus status using the catalog of TCR beta chain sequences. In a later analysis, TCR nucleotide sequences were compared against IMGT/GENE-DB human TR gene sequences so that V and J genes could be assigned. The TCRdist pipeline was used in a later analysis to assign CDR3 sequences and most-parsimonious VDJ recombination scenarios. In a later analysis, every TCR beta chain was defined by the combination of its CDR3 amino acid sequence and its V-gene family, and reads without a unique V-gene family were dropped. To address suspected cross-contamination and a sequencing artifact, a later analysis removed 450 to 700 highly shared, low-generation-probability nucleotide sequences. In a later analysis, a clonal expansion index was calculated for each public chain from normalized within-repertoire ranks of inferred template counts. Generation probabilities in a later analysis came from a VDJ recombination model fitted to out-of-frame rearrangements, and those results were checked against IGoR. A later analysis scored TCR-TCR, TCR-HLA and TCR-CMV co-occurrence with hypergeometric tests, applying a repertoire-size bias correction to TCR pairs. A later analysis estimated false discovery rates by permuting HLA or CMV assignments 20 times. In a later analysis, co-occurring TCRs were grouped using DBSCAN, with TCRdist sequence similarity added in when clustering inside HLA-allele-positive subsets. Repertoires with fewer than 30,000 or more than 120,000 public chains, plus five repertoires with anomalous nucleotide sharing, were excluded from co-occurrence clustering. The table was pulled from immuneACCESS by TCRdb, which kept in-frame rearrangements only. Such tables lose some clones; where checked, under half of the loss comes from unresolved V genes, and the rest has no known cause. The V and J calls and clone size are taken from that table; D and trimming were inferred from the DNA. The sample table shows approximately 130,000 clones, and about 78% are seen once. The biggest ten clones account for more than 0.95% of the sample.

In this chain, TRBV19 is recombined with TRBJ2-5; TRBD2 aligns with 8 central bases. The receptor's source is a man over 45 in good health and CMV-seronegative. The sequencing input was PBMCs. The nucleotide sequence is given as TGTGCCAGTAGTATAGGTAGCGGGATGGCAGAGACCCAGTACTTC. It encodes CASSIGSGMAETQYF.